This TCR beta chain was profiled in a study of blood T cell repertoires in COVID-19. Measured with immunoSEQ multiplex PCR; TCRdb has only the in-frame clones, and not every one. The data show some 120,000 clones, approximately 87% seen once. Germline values: CDR1 SGHTA, CDR2 FQGNSA. The V end lost 3 bases, the J end lost 8 bases, and 13 bases lay between the germline ends. The CDR3 sequence is 13 residues long. The TCR sequence derives from a woman aged 50 to 60 with acute or convalescent COVID-19. The rearrangement uses TRBV7-2 and TRBJ1-1, with D possibly being TRBD1 (5 bases). The sample was peripheral blood. CDR3 residues: CASSFSFHREAFF. DNA of the CDR3: TGTGCCAGCAGCTTTTCCTTTCACAGGGAAGCTTTCTTT.